The 21 T cell receptor beta chains below were found in one sample sequenced in a study of T-cell reconstitution after alpha-beta-depleted transplantation in children. This sample's TCRbeta library carried unique molecular identifier barcodes. TCRdb used MiXCR to reprocess the PCR reads, holding one entry per CDR3 protein. Of about 260,000 distinct CDR3 sequences in the sample, around 8% are singletons; the top ten hold about 6.4%. Sequences were derived from PBMCs, mostly from graft donor cells, sampled 180 days after TCRalphabeta/CD19-depleted stem cell transplant. These receptors came from a male patient aged 10 to 17 who had a stem cell transplant for acute lymphoblastic leukemia, so the T cells may come from the graft donor.

This clonotype was found many times. The rearrangement joins TRBV27 to TRBJ2-7, with unresolved D. Between the trimmed V and J ends, which lost 4 bases and 11 bases, there was a span of 18 bases. Germline V gene lookup returns CDR1 MNHEY and CDR2 SMNVEV (reference sequence). This CDR3 is built from 13 residues. The CDR3 coding sequence is TGTGCCAGCAGTTCCCCGAATGGACGACGAAAGTACTTC. Translating it yields CASSSPNGRRKYF.

This clonotype was picked up many times. V gene TRBV12-3 or TRBV12-4 combines with J gene TRBJ2-1, with TRBD2 matching over 8 bases. The CDR3 spans 15 residues. J gave up 4 bases and V 5 bases, and 7 bases lay outside the gene matches. This CDR3 is CASSRLGTSYNEQFF. CDR3 nucleotides: TGTGCCAGCAGTCGCCTAGGGACTAGTTACAATGAGCAGTTCTTC.

This clonotype occurred many times. The V call is TRBV5-1, the J call TRBJ1-2, with D tentatively TRBD1 (5 bases). The V and J ends lost 1 base and 9 bases respectively, with 10 bases between them. This CDR3 comprises 12 residues. CDR1 is SGHRS and CDR2 is YFSETQ in the germline V gene. CDR3 in amino acids: CASSLSGGSYTF. CDR3 bases: TGCGCCAGCAGCTTGTCGGGGGGGAGCTACACCTTC.

Points on this clonotype: Possible read error: a much larger clone is one base away. Without the conserved terminal phenylalanine or tryptophan, this CDR3 likely stems from a read error. The V call is TRBV9, the J call TRBJ2-7; D may be TRBD2 (6 bases). Germline CDR1 reads SGDLS; CDR2 reads YYNGEE. This CDR3 region has 15 residues. V lost 0 bases to trimming and J lost 3 bases, with 13 bases between them. CDR3 coding DNA: TGTGCCAGCAGCGTAGGTGGGGGGACCCACTACGAGCAGTACTTA. It encodes CASSVGGGTHYEQYL.

This clonotype was counted ten times or more. The chain has TRBV19 and TRBJ1-2, with D uncertain. Germline V gene sequence: CDR1 LNHDA, CDR2 SQIVND (reference sequence). This CDR3 region has 16 residues. Trimming took 0 bases from V and 5 from J, leaving 16 bases between them. The DNA of the CDR3 is TGTGCCAGTAGTATAGAAGAGGTCGGCAGCTGGTATGGCTACACCTTC. Translated: CASSIEEVGSWYGYTF.

This clonotype was found many times. V and J are TRBV4-3 and TRBJ1-1; D gene unclear. The germline gives CDR1 LGHNA, CDR2 YSLEER. The CDR3 spans 13 residues. V lost 1 base and J lost 5, with 8 bases in between. The CDR3 loop is CASSQVGLTEAFF. CDR3 nucleotides: TGCGCCAGCAGCCAAGTAGGGTTGACTGAAGCTTTCTTT.

Ten or more counts support this clonotype. The chain links TRBV7-2 to TRBJ1-6, with 10 positions matching TRBD1. Per germline, CDR1 SGHTA and CDR2 FQGNSA. The CDR3 contains 16 residues. V lost 2 bases, J lost 9 bases, and 7 bases stayed unmatched. The CDR3 loop reads CASSLTWTGGRSPLHF. CDR3 DNA: TGTGCCAGCAGCTTAACCTGGACAGGGGGGCGTTCACCCCTCCACTTT. Complete variable domain (other parts from reference TRBV7-2 and TRBJ1-6): GAGVSQSPSNKVTEKGKDVELRCDPISGHTALYWYRQSLGQGLEFLIYFQGNSAPDKSGLPSDRFSAERTGGSVSTLTIQRTQQEDSAVYLCASSLTWTGGRSPLHFGNGTRLTVT.

This clonotype has at least ten counts. The chain has TRBV3-1 and TRBJ1-5, with 9 positions matching TRBD1. This CDR3 comprises 15 residues. The germline V gene encodes CDR1 LGHDT and CDR2 YNNKEL (reference sequence). J gave up 4 bases and V 1 base, and 2 bases lay outside the gene matches. The CDR3 reads CASSQGQGGNQPQHF. CDR3 DNA: TGTGCCAGCAGCCAAGGACAGGGGGGAAATCAGCCCCAGCATTTT.

This clonotype was seen ten or more times. J is TRBJ1-2 and V is TRBV6-5; TRBD1 aligns across 9 bases. Per the germline V gene, CDR1 is MNHEY and CDR2 is SVGAGI. The CDR3 loop spans 14 amino acids. Unmatched junction bases numbered 5, after V lost 2 bases and J lost 7 bases. Written as DNA, the CDR3 is TGTGCCAGCAGTTACGCGGACAGGGGCGGTGGCTACACCTTC. Its protein is CASSYADRGGGYTF.

Regarding this clonotype: A much bigger clone sits one base away, suggesting this may be a read error. The V call is TRBV12-3 or TRBV12-4, the J call TRBJ2-2; tentatively, D is TRBD1 (5 bases). V dropped 3 bases and J dropped 9 bases, with 14 bases sitting between them. The CDR3 loop spans 14 amino acids. Written as DNA, the CDR3 is TGTGCCAGCAGTTTGATTACTGACAGAAGGGAGCTGTTTTTT. It yields the protein CASSLITDRRELFF.

Ten or more counts support this clonotype. The chain uses TRBV20-1 and TRBJ2-5, with 9 bases matching TRBD2. CDR1 and CDR2 (germline): DFQATT, SNEGSKA (reference sequence). Trimming took 5 bases from V and 4 from J; bases not matched to a gene: 5. The length of the CDR3 is 13 residues. The CDR3 nucleotides are TGCAGTGCTTTAGCGGGAGAGGGAGAGACCCAGTACTTC. This sequence encodes CSALAGEGETQYF.

In its sample, this clonotype was seen many times. The gene calls are TRBV7-9 and TRBJ2-1; 7 bases line up with TRBD2. Germline V lookup: CDR1 SEHNR, CDR2 FQNEAQ (reference sequence). The CDR3 has 16 amino acids. Trimming at V came to 7 bases and at J to 2 bases, leaving 11 bases not matched to a gene. The CDR3 DNA reads TGTGCCAGCACCCGTGTGTGGGAGGGGACCTACAATGAGCAGTTCTTC. Translated, it gives CASTRVWEGTYNEQFF.

This clonotype was seen many times. J is TRBJ2-7 and V is TRBV15, with TRBD2 matching over 7 bases. V shed 0 bases, J shed 5 bases, and the junction held 13 bases outside the gene matches. The CDR3 has 17 amino acids. Germline V gives CDR1 LNHNV, CDR2 YYDKDF (reference sequence). CDR3 region: CATSRDHPVGGPHEQYF. The CDR3 bases are TGTGCCACCAGCAGAGATCATCCAGTGGGAGGGCCTCACGAGCAGTACTTC.

This clonotype was recorded at least ten times. V and J are TRBV7-6 and TRBJ2-7; D unclear. CDR1 and CDR2 from the germline V gene are SGHVS and FNYEAQ. CDR3 length: 16 residues. The V gene lost 5 bases and the J gene lost 2 bases, with 19 bases spanning the gap. CDR3 amino acids: CASSRRLWTDPYEQYF. In nucleotides, the CDR3 is TGTGCCAGCAGCCGCCGTCTCTGGACGGACCCCTACGAGCAGTACTTC.

This clonotype has at least ten counts. The chain links TRBV6-5 to TRBJ2-3; 13 positions agree with TRBD2. The V gene end was trimmed by 4 bases and the J gene end by 3 bases; junction bases not matched to a gene: 10. The germline V gene has CDR1 MNHEY and CDR2 SVGAGI. This CDR3 comprises 18 residues. The CDR3 region is CASSSPLTSGGLTDTQYF. In DNA, the CDR3 is TGTGCCAGCAGTTCCCCTCTGACTAGCGGGGGGCTAACAGATACGCAGTATTTT.

Concerning this clonotype: Possible read error: a much larger clone is one base away. This chain links TRBV12-5 with TRBJ2-7; either TRBD1 or TRBD2 may fit D (5 bases each). Germline-derived CDR1 and CDR2 are LGHNT and FRNRAP. V lost 4 bases and J lost 2, with 18 bases in between. CDR3 length: 16 amino acids. CDR3 DNA sequence: TGTGCTAGTGGTTCGCCGGGGACGGGGAACCCCTACGAGCAGTACTTC. This gives the protein CASGSPGTGNPYEQYF.

This clonotype was seen many times. As DNA, the CDR3 is TGCAGCGTTGAGTGGGGCAGGGAACAGCCCGGGGAGCTGTTTTTT. Its translation: CSVEWGREQPGELFF. The chain couples TRBV29-1 to TRBJ2-2; TRBD1 is a possible D gene (5 bases). Looked up from germline, CDR1 is SQVTM and CDR2 is ANQGSEA. V lost 3 bases and J lost 6, with 17 bases in between. The CDR3 covers 15 residues.

This clonotype was counted many times. This CDR3 reads CASSSQPFIFVYNEQFF. The DNA of the CDR3 is TGTGCCAGCAGTTCGCAACCCTTCATCTTCGTATACAATGAGCAGTTCTTC. This chain connects TRBV12-3 or TRBV12-4 to TRBJ2-1; D gene uncertain. V dropped 4 bases and J dropped 4 bases, with 20 bases sitting between them. The CDR3 has 17 amino acids.

This clonotype was detected ten times or more. For the CDR3, the DNA is TGTGCCAGCAGTGAAAATGGACACCTCTCCTACGAGCAGTACTTC. Residues: CASSENGHLSYEQYF. V gene TRBV2 combines with J gene TRBJ2-7; maybe TRBD1 (5 bases). Deletions cut 2 bases from V and 0 bases from J, with 11 bases between. Germline V lookup: CDR1 SNHLY, CDR2 FYNNEI. The CDR3 sequence is 15 residues long.

This clonotype showed up many times. The chain recombines TRBV12-3 or TRBV12-4 with TRBJ2-3; 14 bases are a match to TRBD2. V shed 6 bases and J 3 bases; nucleotides not matched to a gene: 2. The CDR3 loop spans 15 amino acids. The CDR3 sequence is CASSRLAGGTDTQYF. For the CDR3, the DNA is TGTGCCAGCAGCCGACTAGCGGGGGGGACAGATACGCAGTATTTT.

This clonotype was seen at least ten times. The gene calls are TRBV25-1 and TRBJ2-1; D may match TRBD1 or TRBD2 (6 bases each). Germline lookup yields CDR1 MGHDK and CDR2 SYGVNS. The CDR3 covers 15 residues. V shed 7 bases and J shed 5 bases, with 18 bases lying between them. The CDR3 here is CASTTDGGLHNEQFF. The CDR3 DNA is TGTGCCAGCACAACTGACGGGGGCCTCCACAATGAGCAGTTCTTC.